Listed here are 14 T cell receptor beta chains from one sample, sequenced in a study of cytomegalovirus exposure and HLA in healthy donors. PCR involved 60 Vbeta and 13 Jbeta primers. The protocol was immunoSEQ multiplex PCR, while the TCRdb copy is restricted to in-frame clones and leaves out a portion. There are about 120,000 clones in the sample; 8.5% to 9% occur only once, and around 6.1% lies in the top ten. The sequenced material came from PBMCs. The origin of the receptors is a woman aged 40-49 years in good health and CMV-seropositive.

This chain joins TRBV28 and TRBJ2-1, with 12 bases matching TRBD2. There are 16 residues in the CDR3. V shed 6 bases, J shed 3 bases, and the junction held 6 bases outside the gene matches. Germline CDR1 reads MDHEN; CDR2 reads SYDVKM. CDR3 amino acids: CASRDLAGGYYNEQFF. As DNA, the CDR3 is TGTGCCAGCAGGGACCTAGCGGGGGGGTACTACAATGAGCAGTTCTTC.

As for this clone: At the DNA level, this CDR3 is encoded by other sequences in the same sample as well. The chain links TRBV27 to TRBJ2-2; D is ambiguous. The CDR3 totals 13 residues. The V and J ends lost 4 bases and 1 base respectively, with 4 bases between them. CDR1 MNHEY and CDR2 SMNVEV come from the germline V gene (reference sequence). This chain's CDR3 is CASSSLNTGELFF. The DNA for the CDR3 is TGTGCCAGCAGTTCCCTGAACACCGGGGAGCTGTTTTTT.

This clone was found a few times. V usage is TRBV6-1 and J usage is TRBJ1-2, with D possibly being TRBD1 (6 bases). Germline V gene data show CDR1 as MNHNS and CDR2 as SASEGT. The length of the CDR3 is 14 residues. The V end was cut by 2 bases, the J end by 5 bases, with 12 bases between. Here the CDR3 reads CASSEPGGRYGYTF. CDR3 nucleotides: TGTGCCAGCAGTGAACCGGGGGGCAGATATGGCTACACCTTC.

In this sample, this clone turned up a few times. The chain links TRBV10-3 to TRBJ2-7; the match to TRBD1 covers 7 bases. V trimming: 0 bases; J trimming: 3 bases; junction bases outside the gene matches: 5. CDR1 and CDR2 from the germline V gene are ENHRY and SYGVKD. The CDR3 totals 15 residues. CDR3 sequence (DNA): TGTGCCATCAGTGAGTCGGGACAGCGTTTCTACGAGCAGTACTTC. Protein: CAISESGQRFYEQYF.

This clone was detected only a few times. This chain links TRBV6-1 with TRBJ2-5, with D possibly TRBD1 on 6 matching bases. The J call is in doubt because the DNA end fits TRBJ2-7 better. The V gene's germline CDR1 is MNHNS and CDR2 SASEGT. The CDR3 covers 12 residues. The CDR3 sequence is CASSHLQGEQYF. The CDR3 coding sequence is TGTGCCAGCAGTCACTTACAGGGCGAGCAGTACTTC.

The rearrangement links TRBV6-5 to TRBJ1-2; perhaps TRBD1 as D (5 bases). This CDR3 comprises 12 residues. Trimming cost V 7 bases and J 5 bases, with 11 bases left between them. Germline CDR1 is MNHEY and CDR2 is SVGAGI. The CDR3 region is CASTLRGYGYTF. The CDR3 DNA sequence: TGTGCCAGCACCTTACGGGGGTATGGCTACACCTTC.

The CDR3 DNA reads TGTGCCAGCTCACCAGGGACAGGGGGCGGCCGTGGCACTGAAGCTTTCTTT. Translating it yields CASSPGTGGGRGTEAFF. This chain links TRBV18 with TRBJ1-1, with 12 bases fitting TRBD1. CDR3 size: 17 residues. Unmatched junction bases numbered 8, after V lost 2 bases and J lost 4 bases. CDR1 and CDR2 from the germline V gene are KGHSH and LQKENI.

This clone was picked up a small number of times. The rearrangement uses TRBV2 and TRBJ1-5, with 10 bases fitting TRBD1. Germline assignment: CDR1 SNHLY and CDR2 FYNNEI. Trimming at V came to 5 bases and at J to 4 bases, leaving 5 bases not matched to a gene. The CDR3 spans 15 residues. CDR3 in DNA: TGTGCCAGCAGTCGGGACAGGGGTGATAATCAGCCCCAGCATTTT. Translation: CASSRDRGDNQPQHF.

The J gene is TRBJ1-1, the V gene TRBV5-4; 8 bases fit TRBD1. Losses at the gene ends were 2 bases for V and 4 bases for J; bases not matched to a gene: 7. The CDR3 runs 15 residues. Germline CDR1 reads SGHNT; CDR2 reads YYREEE (reference sequence). The CDR3 nucleotides are TGTGCCAGCAGCTTCCCGGACAGGGTGGGCACTGAAGCTTTCTTT. Protein product: CASSFPDRVGTEAFF.

This sequence joins TRBV6-7 and TRBJ1-2; 9 nucleotides align to TRBD1. TRBV6-7 is designated an ORF whose function remains uncertain. This CDR3 spans 16 amino acids. V shed 0 bases and J 2 bases; nucleotides not matched to a gene: 4. DNA of the CDR3: TGTGCCAGCAGTTACTCTCCGGGACAGGGAAACTATGGCTACACCTTC. Translated: CASSYSPGQGNYGYTF.

This clone was seen only a few times. The genes are TRBV6-4 and TRBJ2-3; a weak D match, TRBD1 (6 bases). Germline loops: CDR1 MRHNA, CDR2 SNTAGT. The CDR3 sequence is 15 residues long. V was cut by 5 bases and J by 4 bases, with 16 bases left in between. The CDR3 here is CASSPQGGSADTQYF. The DNA of the CDR3 is TGTGCCAGCAGTCCTCAAGGGGGAAGCGCAGATACGCAGTATTTT.

This clone has a handful of counts. One end of the junction does not line up with germline, which may come from a read error. The V gene is TRBV29-1, the J gene TRBJ2-3; 8 bases agree with TRBD1. The CDR3 covers 16 residues. CDR1 SQVTM and CDR2 ANQGSEA come from the germline V gene. The CDR3: CSVVKGDRRLSDTPYF. In nucleotides, the CDR3 is TGCAGCGTCGTGAAAGGGGACAGGCGGCTGTCCGATACGCCGTATTTT.

The rearrangement joins TRBV27 to TRBJ2-5; D is possibly TRBD2 (6 bases). With 5 bases removed from V and 11 bases from J, the gap between germline ends came to 15 bases. Per germline, CDR1 MNHEY and CDR2 SMNVEV (reference sequence). This CDR3 contains 12 residues. The CDR3 region is CASSPFSGEQYF. The CDR3 DNA follows: TGTGCCAGCAGTCCTTTCTCGGGGGAGCAGTACTTC.

This clone was found a few times. The V gene is TRBV28, the J gene TRBJ2-2, with D uncertain. The CDR3 runs 13 residues. Trimming cost V 3 bases and J 4 bases, with 6 bases left between them. Germline CDR1 MDHEN, CDR2 SYDVKM. CDR3 in amino acids: CASSFQSTGELFF. The CDR3 region has the DNA TGTGCCAGCAGTTTTCAGTCCACCGGGGAGCTGTTTTTT.